This T cell receptor beta chain was obtained from a study of T cell responses to AZD1222 COVID-19 vaccine (dated by TCRdb to the early 2020s). About the study as a whole: TCR sequencing was performed for about 250 trial participants, of whom about 200 were given two doses of AZD1222 and some 26 were given two doses of MenACWY control vaccine. Trial participants were enrolled by age into subgroups of 18-55, 56-69 and 70-plus years, and roughly 150, 30 and 60 TCR-sequenced participants, respectively, were included in these subgroups. Overall study outcomes, separate from this receptor: Epitopes outside the regions mutated in the B.1.351 and B.1.1.7 variants were reportedly recognized by nearly half of the unique spike-specific TCRs. The whole spike protein was spanned by vaccine-associated CD4 TCRs, and dominant responses were seen in regions 160-218 and 743-854. Most participants were white British and females outnumbered males, and the authors suggested that clonal diversity may have been underestimated. Only five to seven AZD1222 recipients were SARS-CoV-2 seropositive at baseline, limiting conclusions about previously exposed vaccinees. After two AZD1222 doses, spike-specific TCR breadth and depth were significantly higher than at day 0 and than in MenACWY recipients. In the small 56-69-year group, the increase in depth fell short of significance, most likely because of low power. Because no day 14 peak-response samples were available, the repertoires could be characterized only after the peak T cell response.

A remark on this clone: Its antigen is currently not known. Per-base qualities were not stored, and no clone one base away is much larger.

The time point label here, explained by the study, means: about 28 days (+/-7) after the second vaccine dose. AZD1222 recipients whose second dose came at about 4 weeks and those whose second dose came at about 12 weeks were combined into one group, since spike-specific TCR depth and breadth did not differ between the two schedules. The vaccinee samples were drawn from two UK trials, COV001 and COV002, one of which was a single-blind randomized controlled phase 2/3 trial testing AZD1222 (ChAdOx1 nCoV-19) in healthy adults. For TCRbeta chain sequencing, PBMC samples were collected from trial participants at day 0 and at day 28 after the second dose. The CDR3 regions of human TCRbeta chains were subjected to immunosequencing. In the authors' own workflow: TCRs in the repertoires were compared against a reference library of SARS-CoV-2-specific TCRs that had been generated with the MIRA antigen-specificity platform. Breadth was defined as the fraction of unique TCRs that were SARS-CoV-2-associated, and depth was defined as the fraction of total T cells that were SARS-CoV-2-associated. Each spike-specific TCR was assigned to its reactive spike region and to a CD4 or CD8 class using the MIRA data. Log10-transformed breadth and depth values were compared by one-way ANOVA with Sidak's multiple comparisons tests. TCRdb re-hosts the immuneACCESS table, in-frame sequences only. Its copies lack some clones; in the studies checked, an unresolved V gene accounts for under half of them, and the cause for the rest is not known. V and J calls and clone size are those listed in that table; D and trimming were worked out from the DNA. The sample has roughly 150,000 clones on record, 91% of them singletons. Roughly 1.3% of the sample belongs to the ten largest clones.

Between the V and J ends, shortened by 2 bases and 0 bases respectively, the junction contains 11 bases. The CDR3 has 16 amino acids, counting the end cysteine and phenylalanine. The CDR3 DNA has 48 bases and is translated from base 1. The germline V gene encodes CDR1 SGHTA and CDR2 FQGTGA. The clonotype originates from an adult who received the AZD1222 COVID-19 vaccine. The source material was peripheral blood, sampled 28 days after the second AZD1222 dose. The rearranged chain carries TRBV7-3 and TRBJ2-4, with the D gene call left open. The nucleotides read TGTGCCAGCAGCTTACTGGCTGGGCTAGCCAAAAACATTCAGTACTTC. It encodes CASSLLAGLAKNIQYF.